What follows describes a single TCR beta chain. Its antigen remains unidentified. The CDR3 is 13 amino acids. V was trimmed by 2 bases and J by 4 bases, leaving 8 bases between them. Extraction of total RNA produced a minimum of 5.5 micrograms from each sample. This sample was taken from a study of blood T cells in healthy people across ages. With a J-beta primer mix and a sample-barcoded 5' primer, a second PCR ran about 7 to 12 cycles. TCRdb recomputed calls from the 5' RACE reads with MiXCR, one row per CDR3 protein. The sample has around 1.7 million distinct CDR3 sequences; roughly 28% are singletons. Study outcomes and limitations: CMV status of donors was not determined, possibly confounding expanded clonotype changes.

The clonotype originates from a woman younger than 45 in good health. This chain uses TRBV12-3 or TRBV12-4 with TRBJ2-5; no clear D. The sequenced sample consisted of blood. CDR3 residues: CASSLKVRETQYF. CDR3 DNA sequence: TGTGCCAGCAGTTTAAAGGTGCGAGAGACCCAGTACTTC.